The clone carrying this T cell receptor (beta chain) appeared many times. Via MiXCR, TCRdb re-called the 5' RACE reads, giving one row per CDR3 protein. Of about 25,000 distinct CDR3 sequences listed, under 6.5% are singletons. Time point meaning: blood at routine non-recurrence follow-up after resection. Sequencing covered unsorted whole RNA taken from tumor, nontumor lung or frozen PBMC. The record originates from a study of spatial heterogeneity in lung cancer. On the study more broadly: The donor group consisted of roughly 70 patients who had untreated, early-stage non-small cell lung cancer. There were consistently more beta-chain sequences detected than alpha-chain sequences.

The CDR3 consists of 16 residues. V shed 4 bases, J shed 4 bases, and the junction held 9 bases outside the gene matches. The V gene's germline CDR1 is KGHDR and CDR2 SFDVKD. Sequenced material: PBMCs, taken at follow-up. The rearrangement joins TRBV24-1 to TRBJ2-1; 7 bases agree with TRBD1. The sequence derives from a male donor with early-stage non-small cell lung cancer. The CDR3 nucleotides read TGTGCCACCAGTGAGACCACAGGGGCTACATACAATGAGCAGTTCTTC. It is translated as CATSETTGATYNEQFF.